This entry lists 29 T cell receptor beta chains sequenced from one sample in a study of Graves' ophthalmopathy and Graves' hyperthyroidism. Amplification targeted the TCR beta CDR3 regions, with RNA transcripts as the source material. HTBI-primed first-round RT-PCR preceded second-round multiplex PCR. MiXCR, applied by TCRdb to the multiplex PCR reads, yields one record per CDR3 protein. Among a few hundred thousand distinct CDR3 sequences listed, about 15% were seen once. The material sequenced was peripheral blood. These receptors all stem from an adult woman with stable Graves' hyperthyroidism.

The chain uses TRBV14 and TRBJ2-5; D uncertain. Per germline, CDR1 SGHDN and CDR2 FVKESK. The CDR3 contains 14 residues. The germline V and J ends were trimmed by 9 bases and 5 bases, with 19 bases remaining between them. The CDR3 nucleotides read TGTGCCAGGGAGAACCACATGGACGGCGAGACCCAGTACTTC. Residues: CARENHMDGETQYF. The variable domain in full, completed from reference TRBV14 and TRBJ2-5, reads EAGVTQFPSHSVIEKGQTVTLRCDPISGHDNLYWYRRVMGKEIKFLLHFVKESKQDESGMPNNRFLAERTGGTYSTLKVQPAELEDSGVYFCARENHMDGETQYFGPGTRLLVL.

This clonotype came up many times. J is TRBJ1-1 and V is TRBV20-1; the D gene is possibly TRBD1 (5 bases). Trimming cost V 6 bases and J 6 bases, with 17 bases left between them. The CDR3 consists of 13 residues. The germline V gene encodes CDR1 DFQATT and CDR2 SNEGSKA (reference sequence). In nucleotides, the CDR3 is TGCAGTGCCTCGCCCAGGGTGGGGGCTGAAGCTTTCTTT. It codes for CSASPRVGAEAFF.

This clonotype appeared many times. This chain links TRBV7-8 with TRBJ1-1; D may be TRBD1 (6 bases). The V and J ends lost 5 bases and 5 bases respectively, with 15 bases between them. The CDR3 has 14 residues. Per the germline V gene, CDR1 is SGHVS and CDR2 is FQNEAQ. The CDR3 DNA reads TGTGCCAGCAGCACAGTCAGGGGAAGAACTGAAGCTTTCTTT. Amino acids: CASSTVRGRTEAFF.

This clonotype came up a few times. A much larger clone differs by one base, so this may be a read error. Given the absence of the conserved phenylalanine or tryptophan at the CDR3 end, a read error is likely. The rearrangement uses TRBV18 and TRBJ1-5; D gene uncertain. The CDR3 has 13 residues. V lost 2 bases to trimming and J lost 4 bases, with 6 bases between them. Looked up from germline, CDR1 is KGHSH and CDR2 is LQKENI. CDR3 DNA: TGTGCCAGCTCACCAATGGATAATCAGCCCCAGCATGTT. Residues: CASSPMDNQPQHV.

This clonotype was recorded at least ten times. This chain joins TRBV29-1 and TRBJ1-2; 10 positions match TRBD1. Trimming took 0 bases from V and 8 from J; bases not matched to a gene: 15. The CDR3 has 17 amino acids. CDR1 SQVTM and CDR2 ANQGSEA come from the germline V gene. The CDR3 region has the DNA TGCAGCGTTGAAGACCGGGACAGGGGAGTCGGTCGTTTAGGCTACACCTTC. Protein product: CSVEDRDRGVGRLGYTF.

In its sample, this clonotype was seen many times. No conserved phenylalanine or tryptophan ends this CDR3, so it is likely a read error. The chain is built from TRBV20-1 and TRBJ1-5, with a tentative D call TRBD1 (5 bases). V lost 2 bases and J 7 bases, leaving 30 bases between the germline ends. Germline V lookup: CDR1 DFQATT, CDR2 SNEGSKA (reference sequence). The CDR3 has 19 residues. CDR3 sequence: CSARNSVGPSATIGQPQHL. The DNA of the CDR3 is TGCAGTGCTAGAAATAGTGTGGGACCGTCAGCGACGATAGGACAGCCCCAGCATCTT.

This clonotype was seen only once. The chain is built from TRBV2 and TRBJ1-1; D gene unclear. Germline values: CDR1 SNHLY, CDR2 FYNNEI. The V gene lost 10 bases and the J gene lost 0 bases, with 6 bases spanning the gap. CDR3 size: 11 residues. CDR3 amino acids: CAIDMNTEAFF. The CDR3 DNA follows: TGTGCCATTGACATGAACACTGAAGCTTTCTTT.

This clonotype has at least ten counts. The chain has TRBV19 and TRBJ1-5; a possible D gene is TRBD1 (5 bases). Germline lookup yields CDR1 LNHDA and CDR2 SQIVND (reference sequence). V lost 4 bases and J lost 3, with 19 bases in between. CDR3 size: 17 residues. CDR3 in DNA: TGTGCCAGTAGTACCGTAGACAGTCCTTGGATCAATCAGCCCCAGCATTTT. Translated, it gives CASSTVDSPWINQPQHF.

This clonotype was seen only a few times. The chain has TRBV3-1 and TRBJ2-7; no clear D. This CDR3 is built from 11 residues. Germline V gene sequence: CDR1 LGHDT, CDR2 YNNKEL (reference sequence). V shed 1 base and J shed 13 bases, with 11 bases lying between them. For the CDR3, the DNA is TGTGCCAGCAGCCAAGGGGTTACCTCTTACTTC. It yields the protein CASSQGVTSYF.

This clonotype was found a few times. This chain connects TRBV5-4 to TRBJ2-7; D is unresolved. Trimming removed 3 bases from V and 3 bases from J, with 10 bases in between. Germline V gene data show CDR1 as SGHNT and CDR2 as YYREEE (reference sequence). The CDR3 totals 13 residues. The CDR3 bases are TGTGCCAGCAGCTCCAGCAGAAGCTACGAGCAGTACTTC. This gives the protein CASSSSRSYEQYF.

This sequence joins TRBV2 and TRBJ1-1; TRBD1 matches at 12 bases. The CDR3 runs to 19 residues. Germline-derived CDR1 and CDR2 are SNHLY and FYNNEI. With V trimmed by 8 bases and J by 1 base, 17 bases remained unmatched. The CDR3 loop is CASAYPGQGALLRNTEAFF. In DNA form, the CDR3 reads TGTGCCAGCGCCTACCCGGGACAGGGGGCGCTCCTAAGGAACACTGAAGCTTTCTTT.

The CDR3 DNA reads TGTGCCAGCAGCCAAGGACCCGGTCAGCCCCAGCATTTT. Amino acid sequence: CASSQGPGQPQHF. The rearrangement uses TRBV3-1 and TRBJ1-5; the D is unclear. The CDR3 runs to 13 residues. Trimming cost V 1 base and J 6 bases, with 7 bases left between them. CDR1 is LGHDT and CDR2 is YNNKEL in the germline V gene (reference sequence).

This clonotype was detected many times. The CDR3: CASSPPLRNEQYF. DNA of the CDR3: TGTGCCAGCAGCCCTCCCTTGAGAAACGAGCAGTACTTC. This chain uses TRBV28 with TRBJ2-7; no definite D call. This CDR3 has 13 amino acids. Deletions cut 6 bases from V and 5 bases from J, with 14 bases between. CDR1 is MDHEN and CDR2 is SYDVKM in the germline V gene.

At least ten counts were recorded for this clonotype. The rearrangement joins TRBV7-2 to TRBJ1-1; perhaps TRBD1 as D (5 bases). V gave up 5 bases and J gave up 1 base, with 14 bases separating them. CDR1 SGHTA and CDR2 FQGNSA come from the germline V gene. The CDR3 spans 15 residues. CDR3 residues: CASSAWTRPNTEAFF. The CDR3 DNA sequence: TGTGCCAGCAGCGCCTGGACAAGACCGAACACTGAAGCTTTCTTT.

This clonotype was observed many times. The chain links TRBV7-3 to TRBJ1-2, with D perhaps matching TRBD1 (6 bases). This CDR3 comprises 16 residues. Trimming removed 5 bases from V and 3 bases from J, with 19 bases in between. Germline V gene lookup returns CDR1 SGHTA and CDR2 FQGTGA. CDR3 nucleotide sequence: TGTGCCAGCAGCCCTCAGGGGTTGGCTGGGGACTATGGCTACACCTTC. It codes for CASSPQGLAGDYGYTF.

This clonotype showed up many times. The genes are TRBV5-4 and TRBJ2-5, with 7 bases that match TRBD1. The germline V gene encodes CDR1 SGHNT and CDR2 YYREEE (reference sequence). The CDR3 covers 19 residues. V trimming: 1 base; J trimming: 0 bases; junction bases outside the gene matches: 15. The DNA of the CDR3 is TGTGCCAGCAGCTTGCGCCGGCCTGGGAACAGGGGTAACCAAGAGACCCAGTACTTC. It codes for CASSLRRPGNRGNQETQYF. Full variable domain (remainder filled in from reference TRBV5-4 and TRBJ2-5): ETGVTQSPTHLIKTRGQQVTLRCSSQSGHNTVSWYQQALGQGPQFIFQYYREEENGRGNFPPRFSGLQFPNYSSELNVNALELDDSALYLCASSLRRPGNRGNQETQYFGPGTRLLVL.

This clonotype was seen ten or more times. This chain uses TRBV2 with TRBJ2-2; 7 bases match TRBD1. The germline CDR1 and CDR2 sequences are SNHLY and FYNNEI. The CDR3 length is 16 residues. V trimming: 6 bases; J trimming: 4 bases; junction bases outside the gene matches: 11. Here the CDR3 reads CASRPKGALSTGELFF. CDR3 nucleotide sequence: TGTGCCAGCAGACCAAAGGGGGCCCTCAGCACCGGGGAGCTGTTTTTT.

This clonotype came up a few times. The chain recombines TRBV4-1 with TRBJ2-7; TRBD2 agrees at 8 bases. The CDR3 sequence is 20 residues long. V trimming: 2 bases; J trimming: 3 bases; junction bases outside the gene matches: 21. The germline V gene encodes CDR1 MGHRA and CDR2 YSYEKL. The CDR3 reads CASSQIVKTSASGGLYEQYF. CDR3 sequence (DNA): TGCGCCAGCAGCCAAATTGTTAAGACTAGCGCCAGCGGGGGACTCTACGAGCAGTACTTC.

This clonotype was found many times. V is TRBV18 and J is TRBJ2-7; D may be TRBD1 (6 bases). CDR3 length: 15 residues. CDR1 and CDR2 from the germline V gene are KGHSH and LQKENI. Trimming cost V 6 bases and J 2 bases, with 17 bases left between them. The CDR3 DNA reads TGTGCCAGCTCCCAATCAGGGGACAAAGCCTACGAGCAGTACTTC. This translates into CASSQSGDKAYEQYF. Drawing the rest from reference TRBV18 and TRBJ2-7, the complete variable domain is NAGVMQNPRHLVRRRGQEARLRCSPMKGHSHVYWYRQLPEEGLKFMVYLQKENIIDESGMPKERFSAEFPKEGPSILRIQQVVRGDSAAYFCASSQSGDKAYEQYFGPGTRLTVT.

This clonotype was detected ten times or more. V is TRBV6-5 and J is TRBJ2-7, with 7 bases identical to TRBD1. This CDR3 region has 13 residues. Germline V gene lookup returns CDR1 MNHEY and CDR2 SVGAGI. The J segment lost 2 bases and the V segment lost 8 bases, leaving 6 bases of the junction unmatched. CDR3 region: CASHQGEAYEQYF. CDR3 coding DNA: TGTGCCAGCCACCAGGGGGAAGCCTACGAGCAGTACTTC.

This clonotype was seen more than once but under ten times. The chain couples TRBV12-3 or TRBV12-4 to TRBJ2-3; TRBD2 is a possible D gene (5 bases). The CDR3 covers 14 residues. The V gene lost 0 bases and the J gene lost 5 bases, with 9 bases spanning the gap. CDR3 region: CASSLAGVLDTQYF. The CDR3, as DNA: TGTGCCAGCAGTTTAGCGGGAGTATTAGATACGCAGTATTTT.

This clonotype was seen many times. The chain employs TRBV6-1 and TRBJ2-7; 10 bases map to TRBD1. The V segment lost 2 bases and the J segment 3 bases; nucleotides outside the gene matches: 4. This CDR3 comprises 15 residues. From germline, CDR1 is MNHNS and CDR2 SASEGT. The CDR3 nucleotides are TGTGCCAGCAGTGAACCGGGACAGGGGCTCTACGAGCAGTACTTC. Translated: CASSEPGQGLYEQYF.

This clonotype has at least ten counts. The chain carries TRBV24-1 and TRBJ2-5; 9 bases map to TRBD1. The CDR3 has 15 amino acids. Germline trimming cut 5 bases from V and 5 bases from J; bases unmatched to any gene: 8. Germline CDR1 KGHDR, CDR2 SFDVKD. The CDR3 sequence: CATSAPGTGNETQYF. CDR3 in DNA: TGTGCCACCAGTGCCCCCGGGACAGGGAATGAGACCCAGTACTTC.

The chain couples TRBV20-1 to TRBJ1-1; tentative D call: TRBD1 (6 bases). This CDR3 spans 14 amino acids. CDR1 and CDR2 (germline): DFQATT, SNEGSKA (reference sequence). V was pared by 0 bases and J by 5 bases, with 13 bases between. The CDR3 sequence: CSAREVGARTEAFF. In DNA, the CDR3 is TGCAGTGCTAGAGAGGTGGGGGCGCGAACTGAAGCTTTCTTT.

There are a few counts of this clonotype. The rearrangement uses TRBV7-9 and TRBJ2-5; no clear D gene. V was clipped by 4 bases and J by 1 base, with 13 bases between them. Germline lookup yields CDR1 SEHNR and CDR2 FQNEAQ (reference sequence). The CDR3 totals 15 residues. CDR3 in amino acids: CASSYGIGSQETQYF. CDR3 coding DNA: TGTGCCAGCAGCTACGGAATCGGAAGCCAAGAGACCCAGTACTTC.

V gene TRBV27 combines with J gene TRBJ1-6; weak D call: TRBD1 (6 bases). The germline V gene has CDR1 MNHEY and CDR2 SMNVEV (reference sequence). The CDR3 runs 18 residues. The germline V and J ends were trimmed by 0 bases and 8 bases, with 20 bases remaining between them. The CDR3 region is CASSLSMAGALSDSPLHF. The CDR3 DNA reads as TGTGCCAGCAGTTTATCGATGGCAGGGGCCCTATCGGATTCACCCCTCCACTTT.

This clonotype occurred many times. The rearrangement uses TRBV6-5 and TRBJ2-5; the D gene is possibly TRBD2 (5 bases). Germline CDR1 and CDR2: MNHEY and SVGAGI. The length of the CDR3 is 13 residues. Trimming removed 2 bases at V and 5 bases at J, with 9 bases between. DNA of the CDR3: TGTGCCAGCAGTTACCGGGGTTGGGAGACCCAGTACTTC. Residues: CASSYRGWETQYF.

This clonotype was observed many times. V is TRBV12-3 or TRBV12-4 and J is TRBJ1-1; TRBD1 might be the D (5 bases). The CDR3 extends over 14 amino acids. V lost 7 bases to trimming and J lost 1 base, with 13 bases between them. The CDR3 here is CASTPGISNTEAFF. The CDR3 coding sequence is TGTGCCAGCACCCCAGGGATTTCGAACACTGAAGCTTTCTTT.

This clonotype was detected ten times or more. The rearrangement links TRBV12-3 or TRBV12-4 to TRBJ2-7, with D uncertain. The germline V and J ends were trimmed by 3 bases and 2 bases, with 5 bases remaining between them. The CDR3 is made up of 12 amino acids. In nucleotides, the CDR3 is TGTGCCAGCAGTTTTTTACCCTACGAGCAGTACTTC. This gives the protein CASSFLPYEQYF.